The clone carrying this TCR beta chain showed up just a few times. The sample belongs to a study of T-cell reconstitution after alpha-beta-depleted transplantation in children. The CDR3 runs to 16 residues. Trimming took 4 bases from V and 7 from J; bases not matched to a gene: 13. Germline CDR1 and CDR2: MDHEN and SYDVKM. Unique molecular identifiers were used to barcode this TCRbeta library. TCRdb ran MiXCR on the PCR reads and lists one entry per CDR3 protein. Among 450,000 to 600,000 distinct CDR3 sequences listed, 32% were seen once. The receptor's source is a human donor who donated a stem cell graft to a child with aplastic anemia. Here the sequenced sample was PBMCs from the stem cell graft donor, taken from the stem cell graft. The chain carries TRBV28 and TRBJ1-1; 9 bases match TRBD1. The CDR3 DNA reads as TGTGCCAGCAGTTATCTCCCGGGACAGGGAGTAATTGAAGCTTTCTTT. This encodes CASSYLPGQGVIEAFF.